The 14 T cell receptor beta chains below were found in one sample sequenced in a study of blood T cell repertoires in COVID-19. Measured with immunoSEQ multiplex PCR; TCRdb has only the in-frame clones, and not every one. The sample lists 300,000 to 350,000 clones; about nine tenths were seen once. The sequenced sample was peripheral blood. These receptors were collected from a man aged 25-45 years with COVID-19, enrolled during active disease.

The V call is TRBV7-9, the J call TRBJ2-7; 12 bases line up with TRBD1. In germline, CDR1 is SEHNR, CDR2 FQNEAQ (reference sequence). CDR3 length: 19 residues. V was pared by 5 bases and J by 0 bases, with 14 bases of the junction left unmatched. The CDR3 sequence: CASSPLSGTGGRPSYEQYF. For the CDR3, the DNA is TGTGCCAGCAGCCCTCTCTCCGGGACAGGGGGCCGTCCCTCCTACGAGCAGTACTTC.

This clone was detected a few times. This chain links TRBV5-5 with TRBJ1-1; no reliable D call. CDR3 length equals 14 residues. CDR1 and CDR2 from the germline V gene are SGHKS and YYEKEE (reference sequence). Between the trimmed V and J ends, which lost 0 bases and 0 bases, there was a span of 6 bases. In DNA, the CDR3 is TGTGCCAGCAGCTTGGTACAGATGAACACTGAAGCTTTCTTT. Its protein product is CASSLVQMNTEAFF.

V is TRBV24-1 and J is TRBJ2-4, with TRBD2 as a possible D gene (6 bases). Per germline, CDR1 KGHDR and CDR2 SFDVKD. V lost 4 bases and J lost 4, with 10 bases in between. The CDR3 is made up of 14 amino acids. The CDR3 DNA sequence: TGTGCCACCAGTGAGGGCGGGGCTAAAAACATTCAGTACTTC. This translates into CATSEGGAKNIQYF.

CDR3 in amino acids: CASRWDRDLQETQYF. The DNA of the CDR3 is TGTGCCAGCAGGTGGGACAGGGATTTACAAGAGACCCAGTACTTC. The rearrangement uses TRBV6-5 and TRBJ2-5, with 9 bases that match TRBD1. This CDR3 spans 15 amino acids. Germline V gene lookup returns CDR1 MNHEY and CDR2 SVGAGI. Germline trimming cut 6 bases from V and 2 bases from J; bases unmatched to any gene: 7.

This chain joins TRBV7-2 and TRBJ1-2; TRBD1 matches at 9 bases. Germline loops: CDR1 SGHTA, CDR2 FQGNSA. V shed 5 bases and J 2 bases; nucleotides not matched to a gene: 3. The CDR3 has 14 residues. The CDR3 loop is CASSLGTGNYGYTF. CDR3 sequence (DNA): TGTGCCAGCAGCCTTGGGACAGGGAACTATGGCTACACCTTC. Variable domain in full (rest from reference TRBV7-2 and TRBJ1-2): GAGVSQSPSNKVTEKGKDVELRCDPISGHTALYWYRQSLGQGLEFLIYFQGNSAPDKSGLPSDRFSAERTGGSVSTLTIQRTQQEDSAVYLCASSLGTGNYGYTFGSGTRLTVV.

The rearrangement links TRBV18 to TRBJ1-1; 12 bases agree with TRBD1. Trimming removed 3 bases from V and 9 bases from J; junction bases left unmatched: 2. The CDR3 extends over 13 amino acids. Germline V gene sequence: CDR1 KGHSH, CDR2 LQKENI. DNA of the CDR3: TGTGCCAGCTCACCTTGGGACAGGGGGCAAGCTTTCTTT. Residues: CASSPWDRGQAFF.

This CDR3 reads CASSPGTANSPLHF. Written as DNA, the CDR3 is TGTGCCAGCAGCCCCGGGACAGCGAATTCACCCCTCCACTTT. The gene calls are TRBV7-3 and TRBJ1-6, with TRBD1 matching over 7 bases. Losses at the gene ends were 5 bases for V and 7 bases for J; bases not matched to a gene: 5. Germline CDR1 SGHTA, CDR2 FQGTGA. The CDR3 covers 14 residues.

J is TRBJ2-7 and V is TRBV6-5; possibly TRBD2 for D (6 bases). The CDR3 length is 12 residues. Germline loops: CDR1 MNHEY, CDR2 SVGAGI. Between the trimmed V and J ends, which lost 11 bases and 2 bases, there was a span of 13 bases. The DNA for the CDR3 is TGTGCCGCGCCGGGAGAGGCCTACGAGCAGTACTTC. It encodes CAAPGEAYEQYF.

The chain carries TRBV13 and TRBJ2-6; D might be TRBD2 (7 bases). Looked up from germline, CDR1 is PRHDT and CDR2 is FYEKMQ (reference sequence). The V end lost 0 bases, the J end lost 4 bases, and 10 bases lay between the germline ends. The CDR3 consists of 16 residues. In nucleotides, the CDR3 is TGTGCCAGCAGCTTAGGTGCGGGGGCCGGGGCCAACGTCCTGACTTTC. It is translated as CASSLGAGAGANVLTF. The full variable domain, with the rest looked up from reference TRBV13 and TRBJ2-6, is AAGVIQSPRHLIKEKRETATLKCYPIPRHDTVYWYQQGPGQDPQFLISFYEKMQSDKGSIPDRFSAQQFSDYHSELNMSSLELGDSALYFCASSLGAGAGANVLTFGAGSRLTVL.

The chain couples TRBV5-1 to TRBJ2-5, with 8 bases identical to TRBD2. The germline V gene has CDR1 SGHRS and CDR2 YFSETQ. The CDR3 has 14 amino acids. V was pared by 4 bases and J by 3 bases, with 5 bases of the junction left unmatched. This chain's CDR3 is CASSPLGGEETQYF. DNA of the CDR3: TGCGCCAGCAGCCCCCTCGGGGGGGAAGAGACCCAGTACTTC.

J is TRBJ1-2 and V is TRBV11-2; 7 bases are a match to TRBD1. The J segment lost 6 bases and the V segment lost 5 bases, leaving 6 bases of the junction unmatched. Germline loops: CDR1 SGHAT, CDR2 FQNNGV. The CDR3 totals 13 residues. The CDR3 loop is CASSLDRVNGYTF. CDR3 nucleotides: TGTGCCAGCAGCCTCGACAGGGTGAATGGCTACACCTTC. Complete variable domain (other parts from reference TRBV11-2 and TRBJ1-2): EAGVAQSPRYKIIEKRQSVAFWCNPISGHATLYWYQQILGQGPKLLIQFQNNGVVDDSQLPKDRFSAERLKGVDSTLKIQPAKLEDSAVYLCASSLDRVNGYTFGSGTRLTVV.

The rearrangement links TRBV7-2 to TRBJ2-5, with 8 bases fitting TRBD1. Germline lookup yields CDR1 SGHTA and CDR2 FQGNSA. The CDR3 is made up of 15 amino acids. V was pared by 5 bases and J by 1 base, with 6 bases of the junction left unmatched. CDR3 DNA sequence: TGTGCCAGCAGCCCAAGCAGGGGGCGCCAAGAGACCCAGTACTTC. Encoded protein: CASSPSRGRQETQYF.

V is TRBV7-2 and J is TRBJ1-4; D call uncertain. The CDR3 extends over 14 amino acids. Germline V gene lookup returns CDR1 SGHTA and CDR2 FQGNSA. V was trimmed by 5 bases and J by 5 bases, leaving 12 bases between them. CDR3 bases: TGTGCCAGCAGCCCGGGAGTCGAGAATGAAAAACTGTTTTTT. It codes for CASSPGVENEKLFF.

The rearrangement joins TRBV19 to TRBJ2-1; 9 nucleotides line up with TRBD1. The CDR3 sequence is 16 residues long. Germline CDR1 reads LNHDA; CDR2 reads SQIVND (reference sequence). V dropped 5 bases and J dropped 7; count of bases not matched to a gene: 12. CDR3 sequence (DNA): TGTGCCAGTAGTCCTGATCGGGGACAGGGTATGAATGAGCAGTTCTTC. Encoded protein: CASSPDRGQGMNEQFF.